This T cell receptor beta chain was identified during a study of graft-versus-host responses after intestinal transplantation. Study at large: Among the recipients, transplants were multivisceral, liver-intestinal, or isolated intestinal. Tacrolimus and steroids were given for around three years to all recipients after anti-thymocyte globulin induction. Findings and limits, study-wide: There were GvH clones found in recipient marrow, and some of them appeared first in ileum or blood.

Researchers sorted proliferating CFSE-low CD3+CD4+ and CD3+CD8+ responders once the reaction had finished. Data came from immunoSEQ multiplex PCR; TCRdb stores just in-frame clones and leaves some out. The sample records approximately 4,600 clones, approximately 30% being singletons. The CDR3 spans 13 residues. This rearrangement joins TRBV21-1 to TRBJ1-1. TRBV21-1 is an annotated pseudogene. The clonotype originates from a human patient who received an intestinal transplant. The input for sequencing was alloreactive CD4+ T cells from a mixed lymphocyte reaction culture, taken before intestinal transplant. Regarding subset: CFSE-low proliferating T cells sorted from roughly six-day pre-transplant mixed lymphocyte reaction (GvH or HvG direction). This CDR3 is CASSKLGGTEAFF. Written as DNA, the CDR3 is TGTGCCAGCAGCAAACTGGGGGGGACTGAAGCTTTCTTT.